The clone carrying this T cell receptor beta chain appeared many times. The antigen is not known. This sample was taken from a study of T-cell reconstitution after alpha-beta-depleted transplantation in children. Library preparation (for TCRbeta) was performed with unique molecular identifiers. TCRdb reprocessed the PCR reads via MiXCR and lists one record per CDR3 protein. The profile covers 250,000 to 300,000 distinct CDR3 sequences, with almost 8% appearing a single time and 9.1% taken by the ten largest. Regarding the study as a whole: It was newly produced T cells that mostly accounted for T-cell counts and diversity one year after transplant. Expanded graft clones numbering several hundred reportedly gave rise to alpha-beta T cells about two months after transplant.

This receptor was taken from a female patient aged 2-9 years who had a stem cell transplant for Fanconi anemia, so the T cells may come from the graft donor. Specimen: peripheral blood, collected 360 days after TCRalphabeta/CD19-depleted stem cell transplant.

CDR3 protein: CSARLASSYNEQFF. DNA for the CDR3: TGCAGTGCTAGACTAGCGAGCTCCTACAATGAGCAGTTCTTC. The rearrangement links TRBV20-1 to TRBJ2-1; maybe TRBD2 (6 bases). The CDR3 has 14 residues. V shed 2 bases and J shed 0 bases, with 8 bases lying between them. Germline V gene lookup returns CDR1 DFQATT and CDR2 SNEGSKA (reference sequence).